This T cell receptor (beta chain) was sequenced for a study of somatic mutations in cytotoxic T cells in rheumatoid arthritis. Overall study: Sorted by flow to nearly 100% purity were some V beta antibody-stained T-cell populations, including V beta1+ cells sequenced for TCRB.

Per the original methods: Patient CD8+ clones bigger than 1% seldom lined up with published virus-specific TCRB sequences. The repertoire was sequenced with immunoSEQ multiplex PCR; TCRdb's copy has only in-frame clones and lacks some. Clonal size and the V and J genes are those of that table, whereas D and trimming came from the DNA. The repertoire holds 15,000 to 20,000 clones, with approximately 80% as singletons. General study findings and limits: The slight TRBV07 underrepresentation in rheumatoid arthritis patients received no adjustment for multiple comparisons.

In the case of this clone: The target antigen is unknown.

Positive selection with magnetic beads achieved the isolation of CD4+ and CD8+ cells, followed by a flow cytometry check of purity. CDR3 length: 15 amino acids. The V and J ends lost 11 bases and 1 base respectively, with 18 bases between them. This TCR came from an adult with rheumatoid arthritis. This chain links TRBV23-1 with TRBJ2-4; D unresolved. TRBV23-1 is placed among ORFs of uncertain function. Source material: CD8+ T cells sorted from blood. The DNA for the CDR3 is TGCGCCCAGCGAGTACACCTTGATGCCAAAAACATTCAGTACTTC. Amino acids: CAQRVHLDAKNIQYF.